The rows below give T cell receptor beta chains drawn from one sample of a study of neoadjuvant nivolumab and ipilimumab in lung cancer. The data were produced by immunoSEQ multiplex PCR, yet TCRdb's version contains in-frame clones alone and is incomplete. The repertoire includes fewer than 35,000 clones, 90% of them detected once, and around 5.1% sits in the top ten. The input for sequencing was peripheral blood, taken after neoadjuvant nivolumab, alone or with ipilimumab, at or shortly before surgery. These receptors originate from an adult with non-small cell lung cancer. Both conserved end residues are part of each CDR3. A D gene is named only where the DNA matches it firmly. The size field is filled for only some rows; it gives once, few, many or a size class.

CASLGGASFYGYTF,TGTGCCAGTTTAGGGGGCGCCTCGTTCTATGGCTACACCTTC,TRBJ1-2,TRBV19,TRBD1,NA
CASSLDRNIQYF,TGTGCCAGCAGCCTCGACAGAAACATTCAGTACTTC,TRBJ2-4,TRBV7-9,NA,NA
CASNPIPGVQPQHF,TGTGCCAGCAATCCGATTCCGGGGGTTCAGCCCCAGCATTTT,TRBJ1-5,TRBV27,NA,NA
CASSSGGSNEQFF,TGTGCCAGCAGCTCTGGGGGTAGCAATGAGCAGTTCTTC,TRBJ2-1,TRBV5-4,NA,NA
CASSEAIRSSGNTIYF,TGTGCCAGCAGTGAAGCGATCCGAAGCTCTGGAAACACCATATATTTT,TRBJ1-3,TRBV6-1,NA,NA
CASKRGASYEQYF,TGTGCCAGCAAAAGGGGGGCTTCCTACGAGCAGTACTTC,TRBJ2-7,TRBV6-5,NA,NA
CASSQESDSPLHF,TGCGCCAGCAGCCAAGAGAGTGATTCACCCCTCCACTTT,TRBJ1-6,TRBV4-1,NA,NA
CAISDPVNTEAFF,TGTGCCATCAGTGACCCAGTGAACACTGAAGCTTTCTTT,TRBJ1-1,TRBV10-3,NA,NA
CASSGWGPLHF,TGTGCCAGCAGCGGGTGGGGACCCCTCCACTTT,TRBJ1-6,TRBV7-2,NA,NA
CAISESGGTGQETQYF,TGTGCCATCAGTGAGTCAGGAGGGACCGGGCAAGAGACCCAGTACTTC,TRBJ2-5,TRBV10-3,NA,NA
CATGRGAGEETQYF,TGTGCCACGGGAAGAGGGGCGGGGGAAGAGACCCAGTACTTC,TRBJ2-5,TRBV11-2,TRBD2,NA
CASSSGTSGRTDTQYF,TGTGCCAGCAGCTCCGGGACTAGCGGACGCACAGATACGCAGTATTTT,TRBJ2-3,TRBV11-3,TRBD2,NA
CASSALGQGSYGYTF,TGTGCCAGCAGTGCGTTAGGACAGGGATCTTATGGCTACACCTTC,TRBJ1-2,TRBV2,TRBD1,NA
CASSEGGWQETQYF,TGTGCCAGTAGTGAAGGGGGATGGCAAGAGACCCAGTACTTC,TRBJ2-5,TRBV19,NA,few
CASSLAGQGAKNIQYF,TGCGCCAGCAGCCTAGCAGGGCAAGGAGCCAAAAACATTCAGTACTTC,TRBJ2-4,TRBV4-3,NA,NA
CASSPSRFSGNTIYF,TGTGCCAGCAGCCCTAGCAGATTCTCTGGAAACACCATATATTTT,TRBJ1-3,TRBV2,NA,NA
CASSRGQTNTGELFF,TGTGCCAGCTCACGGGGCCAGACGAACACCGGGGAGCTGTTTTTT,TRBJ2-2,TRBV18,NA,NA
CASSLLTGAYGYTF,TGTGCCAGCAGCTTACTTACAGGGGCCTATGGCTACACCTTC,TRBJ1-2,TRBV7-9,TRBD1,NA
CASRWGDSNQPQHF,TGTGCTAGTCGCTGGGGGGATAGCAATCAGCCCCAGCATTTT,TRBJ1-5,TRBV12-5,NA,NA
CASSIGQGNTGELFF,TGTGCCAGTAGTATAGGACAGGGGAACACCGGGGAGCTGTTTTTT,TRBJ2-2,TRBV19,TRBD1,NA
CASSLTTGPGNTIYF,TGTGCCAGCAGCCTCACGACAGGTCCTGGAAACACCATATATTTT,TRBJ1-3,TRBV7-3,NA,NA
CASSHDRGRHNEQFF,TGTGCCAGCAGTCATGACAGGGGTCGGCACAATGAGCAGTTCTTC,TRBJ2-1,TRBV7-3,TRBD1,NA
CASSPGLAGDPGDYNEQFF,TGTGCCAGCAGCCCTGGACTAGCGGGGGACCCCGGTGACTACAATGAGCAGTTCTTC,TRBJ2-1,TRBV2,TRBD2,large
CASSPPVGTSGNEQFF,TGTGCCAGCTCACCACCGGTAGGGACTAGCGGGAATGAGCAGTTCTTC,TRBJ2-1,TRBV18,TRBD2,NA
CASSQIPGHQYF,TGTGCCAGCAGCCAAATACCGGGACATCAGTACTTC,TRBJ2-7,TRBV4-2,NA,NA
CATHREQETQYF,TGTGCCACCCACAGGGAACAAGAGACCCAGTACTTC,TRBJ2-5,TRBV2,NA,NA
CASSLWAGTEQFF,TGTGCCAGCAGCTTATGGGCTGGGACTGAGCAGTTCTTC,TRBJ2-1,TRBV7-2,NA,NA
CASSLSGPVEQFF,TGTGCCAGCAGCTTAAGCGGACCCGTTGAGCAGTTCTTC,TRBJ2-1,TRBV7-2,NA,NA
CASSRQDNTEAFF,TGCGCCAGCAGTAGACAGGACAACACTGAAGCTTTCTTT,TRBJ1-1,TRBV5-1,NA,once
CASSLWGASSDTQYF,TGTGCCAGCAGCCTCTGGGGTGCGAGCTCAGATACGCAGTATTTT,TRBJ2-3,TRBV7-2,NA,once
CSAQTGYEQYF,TGCAGTGCTCAGACCGGGTACGAGCAGTACTTC,TRBJ2-7,TRBV20-1,NA,NA
CASSQFKGGQETQYF,TGTGCCAGCAGCCAATTTAAAGGGGGTCAAGAGACCCAGTACTTC,TRBJ2-5,TRBV7-9,NA,NA
CASSSRGGKLFF,TGTGCCAGCAGCTCGCGGGGGGGAAAACTGTTTTTT,TRBJ1-4,TRBV13,NA,once
CASSETMNQPQHF,TGTGCCAGCAGTGAAACCATGAATCAGCCCCAGCATTTT,TRBJ1-5,TRBV2,NA,NA
CASSEGSGGGYTF,TGTGCCAGCAGTGAAGGCTCGGGCGGTGGCTACACCTTC,TRBJ1-2,TRBV2,NA,NA
CASSPGYRSSYEQYF,TGTGCCAGCAGCCCTGGCTACAGGAGCTCCTACGAGCAGTACTTC,TRBJ2-7,TRBV5-4,NA,NA
CASSQDPPVSASGNTGELFF,TGCGCCAGCAGCCAAGATCCCCCGGTTTCTGCTAGCGGGAACACCGGGGAGCTGTTTTTT,TRBJ2-2,TRBV4-1,TRBD2,NA
CASSYGRDYSNQPQHF,TGTGCCAGCAGTTACGGGAGGGACTATAGCAATCAGCCCCAGCATTTT,TRBJ1-5,TRBV6-6,NA,NA
CASSPAAAGPIGEQYF,TGTGCCAGCAGCCCCGCGGCAGCGGGGCCGATAGGCGAGCAGTACTTC,TRBJ2-7,TRBV5-5,TRBD2,NA
CASSPFEASNYGYTF,TGTGCCAGCTCACCGTTCGAGGCCTCGAACTATGGCTACACCTTC,TRBJ1-2,TRBV18,NA,NA
CASSNRAQSSGNTIYF,TGTGCCAGCAGCAATCGTGCGCAGAGCTCTGGAAACACCATATATTTT,TRBJ1-3,TRBV5-5,NA,NA
CSATGTSRGNEQFF,TGCAGCGCCACCGGGACTAGCAGGGGCAATGAGCAGTTCTTC,TRBJ2-1,TRBV29-1,TRBD2,NA
CASSPGGQSYEQYF,TGTGCCAGCAGCCCCGGTGGCCAATCCTACGAGCAGTACTTC,TRBJ2-7,TRBV11-3,NA,NA
CSVAETSGNEQFF,TGCAGCGTTGCCGAGACTAGTGGCAATGAGCAGTTCTTC,TRBJ2-1,TRBV29-1,NA,NA
CASSLPSGGGLETQYF,TGTGCCAGCAGCCTCCCTAGCGGGGGGGGCTTGGAGACCCAGTACTTC,TRBJ2-5,TRBV7-9,TRBD2,NA
CASSLADRGNTEAFF,TGCGCCAGCAGCTTGGCCGACAGGGGCAACACTGAAGCTTTCTTT,TRBJ1-1,TRBV5-1,TRBD1,NA
CASSLMNTEAFF,TGTGCCAGCAGTCTCATGAACACTGAAGCTTTCTTT,TRBJ1-1,TRBV6-1,NA,once
CASSRGSGQGHGYTF,TGTGCCAGCAGCCGTGGGTCGGGACAGGGCCATGGCTACACCTTC,TRBJ1-2,TRBV4-2,TRBD1,NA
CASSPLSGGLETQYF,TGTGCCAGCAGCCCCTTGTCCGGGGGGCTAGAGACCCAGTACTTC,TRBJ2-5,TRBV7-9,NA,NA
CASSPGPSNYGYTF,TGTGCCAGCAGCCCAGGACCCTCTAACTATGGCTACACCTTC,TRBJ1-2,TRBV6-1,NA,NA
CASSGGYSQGPPEAFF,TGTGCCAGCAGTGGAGGGTATTCGCAGGGTCCCCCTGAAGCTTTCTTT,TRBJ1-1,TRBV6-1,NA,NA
CASTPGSYNSPLHF,TGTGCCAGCACGCCGGGCTCCTATAATTCACCCCTCCACTTT,TRBJ1-6,TRBV6-9,NA,NA
CASSGWTDRSYNEQFF,TGTGCCAGCAGCGGGTGGACAGACAGATCCTACAATGAGCAGTTCTTC,TRBJ2-1,TRBV5-4,NA,NA
CASSLGLGRGTDTQYF,TGTGCCAGCAGCTTAGGCCTTGGCAGGGGCACAGATACGCAGTATTTT,TRBJ2-3,TRBV13,NA,NA
CASSLARSSGRGQKSYEQYF,TGTGCCAGCAGCTTAGCCCGCTCGTCGGGAAGGGGACAAAAGTCCTACGAGCAGTACTTC,TRBJ2-7,TRBV7-2,NA,NA